What follows are 30 T cell receptor beta chains derived from one specimen sequenced in a study of cytomegalovirus exposure and HLA in healthy donors. The PCR contained 60 Vbeta and 13 Jbeta primers. The table came from immunoSEQ multiplex PCR; TCRdb's copy has only in-frame clones and leaves some out. This table holds 75,000 to 95,000 clones, 69% found once. Specimen: PBMCs. The receptors come from a man aged 45-65 years in good health and CMV-seronegative.

The chain joins TRBV10-2 to TRBJ1-3; unclear D gene. CDR3 length: 16 amino acids. V was cut by 0 bases and J by 4 bases, with 13 bases left in between. CDR1 WSHSY and CDR2 SAAADI come from the germline V gene. The CDR3 region has the DNA TGCGCCAGCAGTGAGTCGTACAGCAGCCTCGGAAACACCATATATTTT. Translation gives CASSESYSSLGNTIYF.

This clone was counted a few times. This chain uses TRBV6-5 with TRBJ2-2, with a possible D match to TRBD1 (6 bases). V gave up 2 bases and J gave up 6 bases, with 13 bases separating them. CDR1 and CDR2 (germline): MNHEY, SVGAGI. The CDR3 extends over 15 amino acids. CDR3 residues: CASSYRWTASGELFF. In DNA form, the CDR3 reads TGTGCCAGCAGTTACCGTTGGACAGCCTCCGGGGAGCTGTTTTTT.

The chain carries TRBV11-3 and TRBJ1-1; 7 bases are shared with TRBD1. The CDR3 totals 15 residues. The ends lost 7 bases at V and 1 base at J; junction bases unmatched: 9. Germline lookup yields CDR1 SGHNT and CDR2 YENEEA. CDR3 DNA: TGTGCCAGCACCCCGGGAGGGGGCAGGAACACTGAAGCTTTCTTT. This encodes CASTPGGGRNTEAFF.

J is TRBJ1-3 and V is TRBV5-1; D not certain. Germline V gives CDR1 SGHRS, CDR2 YFSETQ. V was pared by 3 bases and J by 0 bases, with 7 bases between. CDR3 length: 14 amino acids. CDR3 in DNA: TGCGCCAGCAGCTCTCACTCCTCTGGAAACACCATATATTTT. Protein product: CASSSHSSGNTIYF.

A few counts support this clone. The V call is TRBV21-1, the J call TRBJ1-2; TRBD1 reflects the table's D call only, with no check against the DNA. TRBV21-1 counts as a pseudogene. The CDR3 has 15 residues. The CDR3 bases are TGTGCCAGCAGCAGGCTCTACAGGGCGGACTATGGCTACACCTTC. Residues: CASSRLYRADYGYTF.

Ten or more counts support this clone. This chain's CDR3 is CASSYQFSYEQYF. The CDR3 region has the DNA TGTGCCAGCAGTTACCAGTTTTCCTACGAGCAGTACTTC. This chain joins TRBV6-5 and TRBJ2-7; D remains unclear. The CDR3 contains 13 residues. Germline CDR1 MNHEY, CDR2 SVGAGI. V lost 2 bases and J lost 1, with 6 bases in between.

In its sample, this clone was seen a few times. V gene TRBV6-6 combines with J gene TRBJ1-5, with a tentative D call TRBD1 (6 bases). There are 14 residues in the CDR3. Germline CDR1 and CDR2: MNHNY and SVGAGI (reference sequence). V was trimmed by 2 bases and J by 4 bases, leaving 9 bases between them. CDR3 in amino acids: CASSYRGANQPQHF. The CDR3 region has the DNA TGTGCCAGCAGTTACCGGGGGGCTAATCAGCCCCAGCATTTT.

A single count supports this clone. V usage is TRBV9 and J usage is TRBJ2-1; a possible D gene is TRBD2 (5 bases). Germline V lookup: CDR1 SGDLS, CDR2 YYNGEE. There are 16 residues in the CDR3. V lost 0 bases and J lost 3, with 13 bases in between. CDR3 region: CASSVGADTYYNEQFF. CDR3 nucleotides: TGTGCCAGCAGCGTAGGAGCGGATACTTACTACAATGAGCAGTTCTTC. Drawing the rest from reference TRBV9 and TRBJ2-1, the complete variable domain is DSGVTQTPKHLITATGQRVTLRCSPRSGDLSVYWYQQSLDQGLQFLIQYYNGEERAKGNILERFSAQQFPDLHSELNLSSLELGDSALYFCASSVGADTYYNEQFFGPGTRLTVL.

This rearrangement joins TRBV6-5 to TRBJ2-7; D is uncertain. This CDR3 comprises 14 residues. Trimming took off 6 bases at V and 1 base at J, with 13 bases between the two ends. CDR1 and CDR2 from the germline V gene are MNHEY and SVGAGI. DNA for the CDR3: TGTGCCAGCAGGATGACTCTATCGTCCTACGAGCAGTACGTC. Protein: CASRMTLSSYEQYV.

The chain carries TRBV7-2 and TRBJ2-5, with 16 bases matching TRBD2. Germline V gives CDR1 SGHTA, CDR2 FQGNSA. The V and J ends lost 2 bases and 5 bases, in that order; junction bases with no gene match: 5. This CDR3 contains 17 residues. The CDR3 DNA is TGTGCCAGCAGCTTAATGGGGACTAGCGGGGGGGCGGAGACCCAGTACTTC. Translation gives CASSLMGTSGGAETQYF.

The CDR3: CASSRLGLAGAGTGELFF. The CDR3 nucleotides read TGTGCCAGCAGCCGCCTTGGACTAGCGGGAGCGGGCACCGGGGAGCTGTTTTTT. The rearrangement links TRBV7-6 to TRBJ2-2, with 13 bases identical to TRBD2. Germline V gives CDR1 SGHVS, CDR2 FNYEAQ. V lost 5 bases to trimming and J lost 4 bases; unmatched junction nucleotides: 10. CDR3 length: 18 residues. Combining the CDR3 with reference TRBV7-6 and TRBJ2-2 gives the whole variable domain GAGVSQSPRYKVTKRGQDVALRCDPISGHVSLYWYRQALGQGPEFLTYFNYEAQQDKSGLPNDRFSAERPEGSISTLTIQRTEQRDSAMYRCASSRLGLAGAGTGELFFGEGSRLTVL.

This clone showed up just once. The rearrangement links TRBV6-1 to TRBJ1-2; 8 bases are shared with TRBD1. Germline CDR1 reads MNHNS; CDR2 reads SASEGT. V lost 6 bases to trimming and J lost 8 bases; unmatched junction nucleotides: 8. The CDR3 is 13 amino acids. CDR3 protein: CASSADRVSGYTF. The CDR3 DNA is TGTGCCAGCAGCGCGGACAGGGTGAGCGGCTACACCTTC.

This chain connects TRBV10-1 to TRBJ1-2, with TRBD1 matching 7 bases. CDR3 length: 16 amino acids. J gave up 4 bases and V 2 bases, and 10 bases lay outside the gene matches. Germline values: CDR1 WNHNN, CDR2 SYGVQD (reference sequence). DNA for the CDR3: TGCGCCAGCAGTGAGAGGGGGCCTACTTCGGGCTATGGCTACACCTTC. Amino acid sequence: CASSERGPTSGYGYTF.

V gene TRBV7-3 combines with J gene TRBJ2-7, with 8 bases matching TRBD1. The germline CDR1 and CDR2 sequences are SGHTA and FQGTGA. This CDR3 region has 15 residues. Trimming at V came to 0 bases and at J to 8 bases, leaving 9 bases not matched to a gene. CDR3 amino acids: CASSLTSGQGTQQYF. DNA of the CDR3: TGTGCCAGCAGCTTAACGAGTGGACAGGGAACCCAGCAGTACTTC.

The chain employs TRBV6-5 and TRBJ1-2, with 8 bases matching TRBD1. Germline trimming cut 5 bases from V and 5 bases from J; bases unmatched to any gene: 10. The CDR3 runs 15 residues. CDR1 is MNHEY, CDR2 SVGAGI, per germline. CDR3 region: CASSRRQGTEYGYTF. CDR3 DNA: TGTGCCAGCAGTCGACGACAGGGGACTGAGTATGGCTACACCTTC.

V is TRBV2 and J is TRBJ2-3; D possibly corresponds to TRBD2 (6 bases). The CDR3 covers 16 residues. Trimming removed 7 bases from V and 4 bases from J, with 21 bases in between. Germline CDR1 reads SNHLY; CDR2 reads FYNNEI. CDR3 in amino acids: CASMVLGGIRSDTQYF. The CDR3 nucleotides read TGTGCCAGCATGGTTTTGGGCGGGATAAGGTCAGATACGCAGTATTTT. Together with reference TRBV2 and TRBJ2-3, the CDR3 gives the full variable domain: EPEVTQTPSHQVTQMGQEVILRCVPISNHLYFYWYRQILGQKVEFLVSFYNNEISEKSEIFDDQFSVERPDGSNFTLKIRSTKLEDSAMYFCASMVLGGIRSDTQYFGPGTRLTVL.

This chain links TRBV28 with TRBJ1-2; 8 positions agree with TRBD1. This CDR3 spans 14 amino acids. Germline CDR1 is MDHEN and CDR2 is SYDVKM. J gave up 8 bases and V 1 base, and 6 bases lay outside the gene matches. The CDR3 loop reads CASSLSQGASGYTF. In DNA form, the CDR3 reads TGTGCCAGCAGTTTATCTCAGGGGGCGAGCGGCTACACCTTC.

This clone was counted only a few times. Other nucleotide sequences in the sample specify the same CDR3. The DNA for the CDR3 is TGCGCCAGCAGCCAAGGTCTACCGAGCTCCTACGAGCAGTACTTC. It codes for CASSQGLPSSYEQYF. The V call is TRBV4-1, the J call TRBJ2-7; no clear D gene. The germline V gene has CDR1 MGHRA and CDR2 YSYEKL. The germline V and J ends were trimmed by 1 base and 0 bases, with 10 bases remaining between them. The CDR3 runs 15 residues.

The V gene is TRBV18, the J gene TRBJ2-5; a possible D gene is TRBD1 (6 bases). The ends were cut back, 2 bases at V and 5 bases at J, with 15 bases in the middle. Germline CDR1 and CDR2: KGHSH and LQKENI. The CDR3 consists of 15 residues. CDR3 coding DNA: TGTGCCAGCTCACCAAGGCTGGGGGCGCGGGAGACCCAGTACTTC. Its translation is CASSPRLGARETQYF.

A few counts support this clone. The CDR3 does not end in the conserved phenylalanine or tryptophan, so this is likely a read error. The chain combines TRBV5-6 with TRBJ1-5; TRBD1 matches at 8 bases. Germline V CDR1 and CDR2: SGHDT, YYEEEE. The ends lost 0 bases at V and 5 bases at J; junction bases unmatched: 1. This CDR3 is built from 14 residues. CDR3: CASSLAGGDQPQHV. The DNA of the CDR3 is TGTGCCAGCAGCTTGGCAGGGGGCGATCAGCCCCAGCATGTT.

This clone occurred a few times. This chain joins TRBV7-8 and TRBJ2-7; TRBD1 aligns across 9 bases. The CDR3 extends over 14 amino acids. V lost 3 bases to trimming and J lost 3 bases; unmatched junction nucleotides: 3. Per germline, CDR1 SGHVS and CDR2 FQNEAQ. The CDR3 nucleotides read TGTGCCAGCAGCTTGACAGGGGGGATCTACGAGCAGTACTTC. This encodes CASSLTGGIYEQYF.

The sample holds a few counts of this clone. This sequence joins TRBV5-1 and TRBJ1-1; 10 bases fit TRBD1. The CDR3 is 14 residues long. Germline trimming cut 4 bases from V and 5 bases from J; bases unmatched to any gene: 5. CDR1 and CDR2 (germline): SGHRS, YFSETQ. The CDR3 reads CASSRDRGGTEAFF. The DNA for the CDR3 is TGCGCCAGCAGCCGGGACAGGGGAGGGACTGAAGCTTTCTTT.

The chain couples TRBV6-5 to TRBJ2-1; possible D gene TRBD1, 6 bases. This CDR3 has 15 amino acids. Germline V gives CDR1 MNHEY, CDR2 SVGAGI. V lost 1 base, J lost 4 bases, and 11 bases lay in between. CDR3 sequence reads: CASSYYRDSYNEQFF. For the CDR3, the DNA is TGTGCCAGCAGTTACTACAGGGATTCATACAATGAGCAGTTCTTC.

This rearrangement joins TRBV7-2 to TRBJ2-7, with 9 bases identical to TRBD2. The V segment lost 5 bases and the J segment 1 base; nucleotides outside the gene matches: 6. CDR1 is SGHTA, CDR2 FQGNSA, per germline. CDR3 length equals 15 residues. For the CDR3, the DNA is TGTGCCAGCAGCGCGCGGGGGGGTCGGTCCTACGAGCAGTACTTC. Its protein is CASSARGGRSYEQYF. Together with reference TRBV7-2 and TRBJ2-7, the CDR3 gives the full variable domain: GAGVSQSPSNKVTEKGKDVELRCDPISGHTALYWYRQSLGQGLEFLIYFQGNSAPDKSGLPSDRFSAERTGGSVSTLTIQRTQQEDSAVYLCASSARGGRSYEQYFGPGTRLTVT.

This clone was counted only a few times. In the same sample, other DNA sequences code for this CDR3. V and J are TRBV27 and TRBJ1-5, with unresolved D. Germline V lookup: CDR1 MNHEY, CDR2 SMNVEV (reference sequence). This CDR3 comprises 17 residues. V was shortened by 5 bases and J by 0 bases, with 17 bases between the two germline ends. DNA for the CDR3: TGTGCCAGCAGTCCACGAGGGTTGGGGTATAGCAATCAGCCCCAGCATTTT. Amino acids: CASSPRGLGYSNQPQHF.

This sequence joins TRBV18 and TRBJ2-1; TRBD1 aligns across 7 bases. This CDR3 is 13 amino acids long. The germline V gene has CDR1 KGHSH and CDR2 LQKENI. V lost 4 bases and J lost 5; bases outside the gene matches: 2. This CDR3 reads CASSQGADNEQFF. CDR3 sequence (DNA): TGTGCCAGCTCACAGGGGGCTGACAATGAGCAGTTCTTC.

This rearrangement joins TRBV9 to TRBJ2-5, with 7 bases matching TRBD1. CDR1 is SGDLS and CDR2 is YYNGEE in the germline V gene. The CDR3 sequence is 14 residues long. With 0 bases clipped from V and 7 bases from J, the junction kept 6 bases outside the gene matches. The CDR3 DNA reads as TGTGCCAGCAGCGTAGACAGGGGTGGCGGGACCCAGTACTTC. Amino acid sequence: CASSVDRGGGTQYF.

The rearrangement links TRBV6-5 to TRBJ1-4; TRBD1 matches at 8 bases. Looked up from germline, CDR1 is MNHEY and CDR2 is SVGAGI. CDR3 length: 13 residues. Germline trimming cut 6 bases from V and 7 bases from J; bases unmatched to any gene: 4. CDR3 nucleotide sequence: TGTGCCAGCAGAGACAGGGGCGCTGAAAAACTGTTTTTT. The encoded protein is CASRDRGAEKLFF.

In this sample, this clone turned up once. This chain connects TRBV29-1 to TRBJ2-1; the match to TRBD2 covers 9 bases. With 6 bases clipped from V and 4 bases from J, the junction kept 7 bases outside the gene matches. CDR1 is SQVTM, CDR2 ANQGSEA, per germline. The CDR3 is 14 residues long. The CDR3 spells CSVGASGAYNEQFF. For the CDR3, the DNA is TGCAGCGTGGGGGCTAGCGGGGCTTACAATGAGCAGTTCTTC.

The rearrangement joins TRBV1 to TRBJ2-1; TRBD2 is the table's D call, not checked against the DNA. TRBV1 is labeled a pseudogene. The CDR3 is 20 residues long. The CDR3 here is CTSSQNNPQCGGPTYNEQFF. CDR3 coding DNA: TGCACCAGCAGCCAAAACAACCCCCAGTGCGGGGGCCCTACCTACAATGAGCAGTTCTTC.